This entry lists 24 T cell receptor beta chains sequenced from one sample in a study of cytomegalovirus exposure and HLA in healthy donors. The PCR made use of 60 Vbeta and 13 Jbeta primers. Generated by immunoSEQ multiplex PCR, the TCRdb table keeps only in-frame clones and is missing some. The sample comprises under 120,000 clones, about 83% of which are singletons, and roughly 4.9% rests with the top ten. Sequencing was carried out using PBMCs. Source of these receptors: a female donor in good health and CMV-seropositive.

The V call is TRBV18, the J call TRBJ2-5; D is uncertain. Between the trimmed V and J ends, which lost 5 bases and 3 bases, there was a span of 7 bases. CDR3 length: 12 residues. The germline V gene has CDR1 KGHSH and CDR2 LQKENI. CDR3 sequence reads: CASSSTEETQYF. CDR3 coding DNA: TGTGCCAGCTCATCAACAGAAGAGACCCAGTACTTC.

The chain carries TRBV7-2 and TRBJ1-5, with 8 bases matching TRBD1. This CDR3 is built from 17 residues. Per germline, CDR1 SGHTA and CDR2 FQGNSA. The J segment lost 2 bases and the V segment lost 5 bases, leaving 11 bases of the junction unmatched. CDR3 bases: TGTGCCAGCAGCCCTGGACAGGGCTTCTATGGCAATCAGCCCCAGCATTTT. Translation: CASSPGQGFYGNQPQHF.

The chain is built from TRBV5-1 and TRBJ2-3; D unresolved. The CDR3 has 15 residues. The V gene's germline CDR1 is SGHRS and CDR2 YFSETQ. The V end was cut by 0 bases, the J end by 0 bases, with 8 bases between. The CDR3 sequence is CASSLAPSSTDTQYF. CDR3 nucleotide sequence: TGCGCCAGCAGCTTGGCCCCGTCTAGCACAGATACGCAGTATTTT.

The V and J genes are TRBV5-7 and TRBJ1-4, with D maybe TRBD1 (6 bases). TRBV5-7 is an ORF, with its function uncertain. The CDR3 extends over 14 amino acids. Trimming removed 2 bases from V and 6 bases from J, with 11 bases in between. The CDR3 sequence is CASSFRDTHEKLFF. DNA of the CDR3: TGTGCCAGCAGCTTCCGGGACACACATGAAAAACTGTTTTTT.

V and J are TRBV19 and TRBJ1-2; D gene uncertain. Germline CDR1 LNHDA, CDR2 SQIVND (reference sequence). V was trimmed by 6 bases and J by 4 bases, leaving 15 bases between them. The CDR3 spans 14 residues. The CDR3 here is CASRRTVGGYGYTF. The CDR3 DNA sequence: TGTGCCAGTAGACGAACAGTAGGAGGCTATGGCTACACCTTC.

This clone was observed a few times. The chain employs TRBV27 and TRBJ2-7; 9 nucleotides match TRBD1. V shed 2 bases, J shed 3 bases, and the junction held 2 bases outside the gene matches. This CDR3 is 14 amino acids long. Germline V lookup: CDR1 MNHEY, CDR2 SMNVEV (reference sequence). CDR3 residues: CASSLMTGGYEQYF. CDR3 sequence (DNA): TGTGCCAGCAGTTTAATGACAGGGGGCTACGAGCAGTACTTC.

The gene calls are TRBV6-5 and TRBJ2-1; D possibly corresponds to TRBD2 (6 bases). The V end was cut by 2 bases, the J end by 6 bases, with 17 bases between. The germline gives CDR1 MNHEY, CDR2 SVGAGI. The CDR3 loop spans 16 amino acids. The CDR3 protein is CASSYRVGGRANEQFF. CDR3 nucleotide sequence: TGTGCCAGCAGTTACCGGGTGGGGGGAAGGGCCAATGAGCAGTTCTTC.

This sequence joins TRBV4-3 and TRBJ2-2; perhaps TRBD1 as D (5 bases). V was shortened by 4 bases and J by 8 bases, with 11 bases between the two germline ends. CDR1 and CDR2 (germline): LGHNA, YSLEER. There are 13 residues in the CDR3. In DNA, the CDR3 is TGCGCCAGCAGCCCTACGGCAGGGGGGGAGCTGTTTTTT. Amino acid sequence: CASSPTAGGELFF.

The chain employs TRBV28 and TRBJ1-2, with 10 positions matching TRBD1. CDR3 length equals 18 residues. V shed 4 bases, J shed 4 bases, and the junction held 15 bases outside the gene matches. Germline CDR1 MDHEN, CDR2 SYDVKM. The CDR3 nucleotides read TGTGCCAGCAGTTCCCCATTAGGGACAGGGGCGGGGGGCTATGGCTACACCTTC. Translation gives CASSSPLGTGAGGYGYTF.

This clone was picked up one time. This chain connects TRBV5-4 to TRBJ1-2; TRBD1 is a possible D gene (6 bases). In germline, CDR1 is SGHNT, CDR2 YYREEE (reference sequence). This CDR3 is 14 amino acids long. The V end was cut by 4 bases, the J end by 5 bases, with 15 bases between. CDR3 bases: TGTGCCAGCAGCCCCGGACAGCGAACATATGGCTACACCTTC. Translation gives CASSPGQRTYGYTF.

This clone was counted only a few times. The gene calls are TRBV4-1 and TRBJ1-2; unclear D gene. The length of the CDR3 is 11 residues. V lost 4 bases to trimming and J lost 8 bases, with 8 bases between them. Germline V CDR1 and CDR2: MGHRA, YSYEKL. The CDR3 region has the DNA TGCGCCAGCAGCCGCGGGAACGGCTACACCTTC. The encoded protein is CASSRGNGYTF.

The CDR3: CAWSVKVRPGGRVSYEQYF. As DNA, the CDR3 is TGTGCCTGGAGTGTTAAAGTTCGGCCGGGGGGGAGGGTCTCCTACGAGCAGTACTTC. The chain links TRBV30 to TRBJ2-7, with 8 bases fitting TRBD2. Germline V gene lookup returns CDR1 GTSNPN and CDR2 SVGIG (reference sequence). The trim removed 0 bases at V and 0 bases at J, leaving 16 bases unmatched. The CDR3 extends over 19 amino acids.

V gene TRBV5-4 combines with J gene TRBJ1-1, with D possibly matching TRBD1 (6 bases). The CDR3 runs 13 residues. The V gene's germline CDR1 is SGHNT and CDR2 YYREEE (reference sequence). With 4 bases removed from V and 6 bases from J, the gap between germline ends came to 13 bases. The CDR3, as DNA: TGTGCCAGCAGCCCGGACCCAGGGGCTGAAGCTTTCTTT. Protein: CASSPDPGAEAFF.

V and J are TRBV15 and TRBJ2-1, with D maybe TRBD2 (7 bases). V was pared by 4 bases and J by 8 bases, with 21 bases between. Per the germline V gene, CDR1 is LNHNV and CDR2 is YYDKDF (reference sequence). This CDR3 contains 16 residues. DNA for the CDR3: TGTGCCACCAGCACCGACAGGACCCTAGCGGACTATGAGCAGTTCTTC. Protein sequence: CATSTDRTLADYEQFF.

V usage is TRBV27 and J usage is TRBJ1-2; 7 nucleotides line up with TRBD1. The germline V gene has CDR1 MNHEY and CDR2 SMNVEV (reference sequence). Unmatched junction bases numbered 20, after V lost 1 base and J lost 3 bases. The CDR3 spans 20 residues. The DNA for the CDR3 is TGTGCCAGCAGTTTATTGCCCCTTCGGACAGGCAACAGGGTTTACTATGGCTACACCTTC. Amino acids: CASSLLPLRTGNRVYYGYTF.

This clone was counted once. The gene calls are TRBV19 and TRBJ1-1; 7 positions agree with TRBD1. The germline CDR1 and CDR2 sequences are LNHDA and SQIVND (reference sequence). With 4 bases clipped from V and 10 bases from J, the junction kept 3 bases outside the gene matches. This CDR3 contains 11 residues. Written as DNA, the CDR3 is TGTGCCAGTAGTACCGCAGGGGGAGCTTTCTTT. Its translation is CASSTAGGAFF.

The V gene is TRBV28, the J gene TRBJ1-1, with TRBD1 matching 8 bases. There are 14 residues in the CDR3. V shed 4 bases and J 1 base; nucleotides not matched to a gene: 2. Germline assignment: CDR1 MDHEN and CDR2 SYDVKM. For the CDR3, the DNA is TGTGCCAGCAGTTACAGGGGGAGGAACACTGAAGCTTTCTTT. Translated: CASSYRGRNTEAFF.

The chain carries TRBV29-1 and TRBJ2-7; 7 bases are shared with TRBD1. The CDR3 spans 16 residues. Trimming removed 0 bases from V and 0 bases from J; junction bases left unmatched: 8. The germline V gene encodes CDR1 SQVTM and CDR2 ANQGSEA. The DNA for the CDR3 is TGCAGCGTTGAAGACTCCTTCCGGGACAGCTCCTACGAGCAGTACTTC. This codes for CSVEDSFRDSSYEQYF.

V is TRBV30 and J is TRBJ1-5, with 8 bases that match TRBD1. The CDR3 length is 15 residues. Trimming at V came to 4 bases and at J to 3 bases, leaving 8 bases not matched to a gene. Germline V gene data show CDR1 as GTSNPN and CDR2 as SVGIG (reference sequence). CDR3: CAWNRGTSANQPQHF. CDR3 DNA sequence: TGTGCCTGGAACAGGGGGACGTCCGCCAATCAGCCCCAGCATTTT.

With respect to this clone: The identical CDR3 is also encoded by other nucleotide sequences in the sample. The chain links TRBV25-1 to TRBJ1-6, with D possibly TRBD1 on 5 matching bases. CDR3 length: 14 amino acids. Germline lookup yields CDR1 MGHDK and CDR2 SYGVNS. V gave up 6 bases and J gave up 6 bases, with 12 bases separating them. The CDR3 DNA reads TGTGCCAGCAGGGAGACAGCTTCTAATTCACCCCTCCACTTT. This translates into CASRETASNSPLHF.

This chain connects TRBV27 to TRBJ2-3; tentative D call: TRBD2 (6 bases). CDR3 length: 18 amino acids. Trimming pared 3 bases from V and 0 bases from J, leaving 19 bases between. Per the germline V gene, CDR1 is MNHEY and CDR2 is SMNVEV (reference sequence). The CDR3 nucleotides are TGTGCCAGCAGTTTGGGACTCCCACTCCCTTTAAGCACAGATACGCAGTATTTT. It translates to CASSLGLPLPLSTDTQYF.

The chain joins TRBV19 to TRBJ2-5; D is perhaps TRBD1 (6 bases). This CDR3 is built from 14 residues. The ends were cut back, 6 bases at V and 1 base at J, with 12 bases in the middle. CDR1 is LNHDA, CDR2 SQIVND, per germline (reference sequence). The CDR3 loop reads CASSRQVFQETQYF. The CDR3 DNA is TGTGCCAGTAGCCGACAGGTCTTCCAAGAGACCCAGTACTTC.

In its sample, this clone was seen once. The rearrangement links TRBV27 to TRBJ2-7, with 8 bases identical to TRBD2. V was clipped by 5 bases and J by 3 bases; unmatched bases: 12. This CDR3 has 16 residues. Germline CDR1 MNHEY, CDR2 SMNVEV (reference sequence). CDR3 nucleotides: TGTGCCAGCAGTCCGAATAGCGGGGCAAAGAGCTACGAGCAGTACTTC. It specifies CASSPNSGAKSYEQYF.

This chain links TRBV5-1 with TRBJ1-1, with D maybe TRBD1 (5 bases). This CDR3 is 14 amino acids long. In germline, CDR1 is SGHRS, CDR2 YFSETQ. V lost 2 bases and J lost 4, with 12 bases in between. The CDR3 sequence: CASSFLGGSTEAFF. The CDR3 DNA reads TGCGCCAGCAGCTTCCTCGGGGGGAGCACTGAAGCTTTCTTT.